This paragraph covers one T cell receptor beta chain sequence. These data are taken from a study of T-cell reconstitution after alpha-beta-depleted transplantation in children. V lost 9 bases and J lost 5, with 15 bases in between. Germline CDR1 reads KGHDR; CDR2 reads SFDVKD. The CDR3 runs to 14 residues. TCRbeta library construction was performed incorporating unique molecular identifiers. TCRdb reprocessed the PCR reads via MiXCR and lists one record per CDR3 protein. Among more than 450,000 distinct CDR3 sequences listed, about 18% were seen once. The chain recombines TRBV24-1 with TRBJ1-4; D remains unclear. Specimen: PBMCs from the stem cell graft donor, collected from the stem cell graft. This TCR was recovered from a human donor who donated a stem cell graft to a child with acute lymphoblastic leukemia. CDR3 protein: CATCARAKNEKLFF. The CDR3, as DNA: TGTGCCACCTGCGCAAGGGCGAAGAATGAAAAACTGTTTTTT.